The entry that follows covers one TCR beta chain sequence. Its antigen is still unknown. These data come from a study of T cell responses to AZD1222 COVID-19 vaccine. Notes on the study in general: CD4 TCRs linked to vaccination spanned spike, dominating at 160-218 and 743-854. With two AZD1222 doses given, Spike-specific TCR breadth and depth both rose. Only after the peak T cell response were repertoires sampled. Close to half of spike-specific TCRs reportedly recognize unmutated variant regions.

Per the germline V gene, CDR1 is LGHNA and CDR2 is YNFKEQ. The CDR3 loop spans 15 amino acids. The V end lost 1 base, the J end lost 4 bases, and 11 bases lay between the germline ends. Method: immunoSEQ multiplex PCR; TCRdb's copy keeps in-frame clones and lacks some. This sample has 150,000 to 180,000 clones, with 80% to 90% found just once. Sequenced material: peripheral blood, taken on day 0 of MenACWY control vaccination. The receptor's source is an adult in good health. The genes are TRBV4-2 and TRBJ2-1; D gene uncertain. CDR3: CASSQVQEDYNEQFF. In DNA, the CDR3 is TGTGCCAGCAGCCAAGTTCAGGAAGATTACAATGAGCAGTTCTTC.